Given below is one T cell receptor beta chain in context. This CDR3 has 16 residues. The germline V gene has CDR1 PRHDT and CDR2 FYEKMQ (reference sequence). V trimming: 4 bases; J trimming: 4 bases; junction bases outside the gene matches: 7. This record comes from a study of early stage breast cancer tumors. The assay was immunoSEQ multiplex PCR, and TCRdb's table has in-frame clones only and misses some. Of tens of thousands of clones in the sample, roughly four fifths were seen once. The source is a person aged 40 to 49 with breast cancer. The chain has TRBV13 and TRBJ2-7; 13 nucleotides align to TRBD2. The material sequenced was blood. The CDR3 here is CASSSGLAGDRYEQYF. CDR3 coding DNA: TGTGCCAGCAGCTCTGGACTAGCGGGAGATCGGTACGAGCAGTACTTC.